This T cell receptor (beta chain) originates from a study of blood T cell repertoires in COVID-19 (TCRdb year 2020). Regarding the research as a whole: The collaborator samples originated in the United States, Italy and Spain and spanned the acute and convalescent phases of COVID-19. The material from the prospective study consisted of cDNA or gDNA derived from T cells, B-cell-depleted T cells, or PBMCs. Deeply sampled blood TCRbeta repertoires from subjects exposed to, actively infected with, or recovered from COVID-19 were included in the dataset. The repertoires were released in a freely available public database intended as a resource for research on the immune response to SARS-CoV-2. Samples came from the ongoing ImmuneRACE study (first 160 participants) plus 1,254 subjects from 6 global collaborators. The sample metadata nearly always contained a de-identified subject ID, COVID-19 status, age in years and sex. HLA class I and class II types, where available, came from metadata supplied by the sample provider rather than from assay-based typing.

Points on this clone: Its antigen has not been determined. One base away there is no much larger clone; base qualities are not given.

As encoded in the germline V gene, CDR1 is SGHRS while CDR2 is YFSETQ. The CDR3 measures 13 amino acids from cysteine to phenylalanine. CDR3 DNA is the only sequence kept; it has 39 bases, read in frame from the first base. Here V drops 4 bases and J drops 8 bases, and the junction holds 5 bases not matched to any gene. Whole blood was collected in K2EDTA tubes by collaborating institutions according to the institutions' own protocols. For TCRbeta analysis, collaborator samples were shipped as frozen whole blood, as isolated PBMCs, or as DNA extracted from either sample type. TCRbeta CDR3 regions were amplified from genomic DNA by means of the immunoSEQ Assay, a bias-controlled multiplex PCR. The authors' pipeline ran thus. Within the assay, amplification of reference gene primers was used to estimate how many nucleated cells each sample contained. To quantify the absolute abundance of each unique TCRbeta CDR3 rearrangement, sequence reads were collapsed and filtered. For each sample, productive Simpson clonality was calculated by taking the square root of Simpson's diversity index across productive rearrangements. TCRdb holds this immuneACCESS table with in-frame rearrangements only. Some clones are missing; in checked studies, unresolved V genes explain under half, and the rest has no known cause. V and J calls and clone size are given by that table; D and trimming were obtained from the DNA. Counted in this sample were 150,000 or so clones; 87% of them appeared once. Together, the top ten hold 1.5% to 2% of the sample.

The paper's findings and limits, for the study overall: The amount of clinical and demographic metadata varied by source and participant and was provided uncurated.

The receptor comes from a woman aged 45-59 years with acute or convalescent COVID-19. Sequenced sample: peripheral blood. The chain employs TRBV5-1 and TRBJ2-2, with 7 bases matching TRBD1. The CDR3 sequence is CASSQQGTGELFF. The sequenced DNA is TGCGCCAGCAGCCAACAGGGGACAGGGGAGCTGTTTTTT.